These T cell receptor beta chains were read from a single sample in a study of T-cell memory formation after mild COVID-19. Each CDR3 protein is one row after TCRdb ran MiXCR on the 5' RACE reads. The sample records about 430,000 distinct CDR3 sequences, about 20% being singletons. Specimen: PBMCs or a T cell subset sorted from them (not recorded which). The receptors originated from a young man who had mild COVID-19 (a few samples of this study predate the infection). Cell type and time point are not known. Each CDR3 is given with its conserved first and last residue. Fields, in order: V gene, J gene, D gene, clone size, CDR3 DNA, CDR3 protein. The D gene is left open where the match is weak. Size tells how often a clone was seen (once, few, many) or the class of an expanded clone, and some rows leave it out.

TRBV7-6	TRBJ2-5	NA	NA	TGTGCCAGCAGCAGACGAATTGTGGGGGAGACCCAGTACTTC	CASSRRIVGETQYF
TRBV7-3	TRBJ2-3	NA	NA	TGTGCCAGCAGCTTAAGCGCCGCAGAAAACACAGATACGCAGTATTTT	CASSLSAAENTDTQYF
TRBV5-4	TRBJ2-4	NA	few	TGTGCCAGCAGCTTACGGGGGGCCGGGGACATTCAGTACTTC	CASSLRGAGDIQYF
TRBV4-3	TRBJ2-7	NA	NA	TGCGCCAGCAGCCAGATCAGGGCTGACCACGAGCAGTACTTC	CASSQIRADHEQYF
TRBV9	TRBJ1-4	NA	NA	TGTGCCAGCAGCGTAGCGGCAGCCAGAGAAAAACTGTTTTTT	CASSVAAAREKLFF
TRBV7-9	TRBJ1-4	NA	few	TGTGCCAGCAGCCTCAGCCGGGCAGCTAAAGAAAAACTGTTTTTT	CASSLSRAAKEKLFF
TRBV5-6	TRBJ2-1	TRBD1	NA	TGTGCCAGCAATGACAGGGGGCGGGATGAGCAGTTCTTC	CASNDRGRDEQFF
TRBV4-1	TRBJ2-2	TRBD1	few	TGCGCCAGCAGCCAAGGGACAGGGGCGGAAAGGGGCCGGGAGCTGTTTTTT	CASSQGTGAERGRELFF
TRBV11-2	TRBJ2-7	NA	few	TGTGCCAGCAGCTTAGCGGGTCTGGGCGAGCAGTACTTC	CASSLAGLGEQYF
TRBV5-1	TRBJ2-7	NA	many	TGCGCCAGCAGCTTGGATTCCGGGAAGGGCTACGAGCAGTACTTC	CASSLDSGKGYEQYF
TRBV12-3/TRBV12-4	TRBJ2-2	TRBD2	NA	TGTGCCAGCAGACTAGCGGGGAAGGACGGGGAGCTGTTTTTT	CASRLAGKDGELFF
TRBV12-3/TRBV12-4	TRBJ2-5	NA	NA	TGTGCCAGCCGGACACGAGGGACCCAGTACTTC	CASRTRGTQYF
TRBV5-1	TRBJ2-3	NA	NA	TGCGCCAGCAGCTTGATGTCCATTACAGATACGCAGTATTTT	CASSLMSITDTQYF
TRBV5-1	TRBJ2-2	NA	few	TGCGCCAGCAGCTCCGAGGGTAGGGGGTCGAACACCGGGGAGCTGTTTTTT	CASSSEGRGSNTGELFF
TRBV20-1	TRBJ1-5	TRBD1	few	TGCAGTGCTATAGGGGGCTCCTACAATCAGCCCCAGCATTTT	CSAIGGSYNQPQHF
TRBV20-1	TRBJ1-1	NA	NA	TGCAGTGCTAGAGAGGACCCGAACACTGAAGCTTTCTTT	CSAREDPNTEAFF
TRBV5-1	TRBJ1-2	TRBD1	few	TGCGCCAGCAGCTTGCGGCAGGGGGCGGTAGGCTACACCTTC	CASSLRQGAVGYTF
TRBV15	TRBJ2-5	NA	NA	TGTGCCACCAGCAGAGATAGGGCAGGGGGGTACGAGACCCAGTACTTC	CATSRDRAGGYETQYF
TRBV4-3	TRBJ1-1	NA	many	TGCGCCAGCCGGAAAGCGATTAACACTGAAGCTTTCTTT	CASRKAINTEAFF
TRBV5-1	TRBJ2-1	TRBD2	many	TGCGCCAGCAGCCAGGGACTAGCGGGGGAGGGGGAGCAGTTCTTC	CASSQGLAGEGEQFF
TRBV4-3	TRBJ2-7	NA	NA	TGCGCCAGCAGCCAGAGGCCGGTTGGACAGTGCTACGAGCAGTACTTC	CASSQRPVGQCYEQYF
TRBV5-1	TRBJ2-1	NA	NA	TGCGCCAGCGCGGATCGGGGGACGTACAATGAGCAGTTCTTC	CASADRGTYNEQFF
TRBV5-6	TRBJ1-6	NA	NA	TGTGCCAGCAGCACCATAACACGAACTAATTCACCCCTCCACTTT	CASSTITRTNSPLHF
TRBV7-2	TRBJ2-6	NA	few	TGTGCCAGCAGCCCATCAGGGCCTGGGGCCAACGTCCTGACTTTC	CASSPSGPGANVLTF
TRBV4-1	TRBJ1-1	TRBD1	few	TGCGCCAGCAGCCAGAACAGGGGGACGTCTGAAGCTTTCTTT	CASSQNRGTSEAFF
TRBV27	TRBJ1-5	TRBD1	NA	TGTGCCAGCAGTTTATATGAGGGGGCAGGTCAGCCCCAGCATTTT	CASSLYEGAGQPQHF
TRBV6-5	TRBJ2-5	NA	NA	TGTGCCAGCAGTTCCCGTGCAGGGAGAGACCAAGAGACCCAGTACTTC	CASSSRAGRDQETQYF
TRBV7-2	TRBJ1-1	NA	NA	TGTGCCAGCAGCCCCAACCAGGGGAACACTGAAGCTTTCTTT	CASSPNQGNTEAFF
TRBV6-2/TRBV6-3	TRBJ1-1	NA	NA	TGTGCCAGCAGTTACTCGAGGGCGGCAGGCAAGAACACTGAAGCTTTCTTT	CASSYSRAAGKNTEAFF
TRBV6-6	TRBJ1-2	NA	NA	TGTGCCAGCAGTCGGACGGCGGGCTATGGCTACACCTTC	CASSRTAGYGYTF
TRBV4-3	TRBJ2-2	NA	few	TGCGCCAGCAGCCGGAGACTAGAAACCACCGGGGAGCTGTTTTTT	CASSRRLETTGELFF
TRBV20-1	TRBJ2-7	NA	NA	TGCAGTGCCCGAGGGTCAGGGACTTACGAGCAGTACTTC	CSARGSGTYEQYF
TRBV29-1	TRBJ1-2	NA	NA	TGCAGCGTTGAATACAACTATGGCTACACCTTC	CSVEYNYGYTF
TRBV27	TRBJ2-1	NA	few	TGTGCCAGCAAACTAGCCGGGACACTTTACAATGAGCAGTTCTTC	CASKLAGTLYNEQFF
TRBV4-1	TRBJ1-4	NA	NA	TGCGCCAGCAGCCAAGAATGGGGGGTCGGTGAAAAACTGTTTTTT	CASSQEWGVGEKLFF
TRBV20-1	TRBJ1-1	NA	NA	TGCAGTGCTAGAGGGGGGGTCCTCACTGAAGCTTTCTTT	CSARGGVLTEAFF
TRBV7-2	TRBJ2-5	NA	few	TGTGCCAGCAGCTTAATGGCGACCAAAGAGACCCAGTACTTC	CASSLMATKETQYF
TRBV5-1	TRBJ1-2	TRBD1	NA	TGCGCCAGCAGCCATACAGGGGGCGGGAACTATGGCTACACCTTC	CASSHTGGGNYGYTF
TRBV5-4	TRBJ2-1	TRBD2	NA	TGTGCCAGCAGCAATAGCGGGGGGGCCGATGAGCAGTTCTTC	CASSNSGGADEQFF
TRBV27	TRBJ2-3	TRBD1	NA	TGTGCCAGCAGTGTAGGGACAGGGGGGATAGATACGCAGTATTTT	CASSVGTGGIDTQYF
TRBV7-8	TRBJ1-1	TRBD1	few	TGTGCCAGCAGCTTCCACAGGGGAATCACTGAAGCTTTCTTT	CASSFHRGITEAFF
TRBV28	TRBJ1-1	NA	NA	TGTGCCAGCAGTTTACTTGGGAGACAGGTTGAAGCTTTCTTT	CASSLLGRQVEAFF
TRBV14	TRBJ1-1	NA	few	TGTGCCAGCAGCGGGGGCCGCTCAATTGAAGCTTTCTTT	CASSGGRSIEAFF
TRBV13	TRBJ1-4	TRBD1	few	TGTGCCAGCAGCCTGTCCGACAGGGCGTTCGCAACTAATGAAAAACTGTTTTTT	CASSLSDRAFATNEKLFF
TRBV6-5	TRBJ2-1	TRBD2	NA	TGTGCCAGCAGTCTGACCGGACTAGCGGGGGGCTCCTACAATGAGCAGTTCTTC	CASSLTGLAGGSYNEQFF